Given below is one TCR beta chain in context. Antigen unknown. The CDR3 has 15 residues. Deletions cut 0 bases from V and 1 base from J, with 6 bases between. Per germline, CDR1 LNHNV and CDR2 YYDKDF (reference sequence). The time point is: recipient sample about 28 days before transplant, after cytoreduction. The data were taken from a study of T cell clonotyping in hematopoietic cell transplantation. Study-level results: Higher Inverse Simpson Index values in graft donor and pretransplant recipient predicted broader posttransplant TCR diversity.

TCRdb's copy holds only in-frame clones and misses some; the assay was immunoSEQ multiplex PCR. In the table there are over 6,000 clones, around 88% of which are singletons. The sequence came from a man aged 25 to 40 with acute myeloid leukemia. Some clones in this sample may be carry-over from other donors' samples. The rearrangement links TRBV15 to TRBJ2-2, with D possibly matching TRBD1 (6 bases). Sequences were derived from peripheral blood mononuclear cells, sampled before stem cell transplant. The CDR3 bases are TGTGCCACCAGCAGAGAGACAGGGAACACCGGGGAGCTGTTTTTT. Its translation is CATSRETGNTGELFF.